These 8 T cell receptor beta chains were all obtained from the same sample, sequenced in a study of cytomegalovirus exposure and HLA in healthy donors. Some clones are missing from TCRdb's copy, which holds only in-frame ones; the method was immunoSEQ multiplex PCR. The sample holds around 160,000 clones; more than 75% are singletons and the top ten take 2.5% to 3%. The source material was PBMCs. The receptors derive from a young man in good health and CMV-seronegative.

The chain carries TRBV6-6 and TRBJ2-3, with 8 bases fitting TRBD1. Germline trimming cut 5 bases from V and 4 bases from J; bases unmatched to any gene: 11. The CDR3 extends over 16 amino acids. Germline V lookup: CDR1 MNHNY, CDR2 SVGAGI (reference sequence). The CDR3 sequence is CASSTKQGVKPDTQYF. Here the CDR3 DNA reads TGTGCCAGCAGTACAAAACAGGGGGTAAAGCCAGATACGCAGTATTTT.

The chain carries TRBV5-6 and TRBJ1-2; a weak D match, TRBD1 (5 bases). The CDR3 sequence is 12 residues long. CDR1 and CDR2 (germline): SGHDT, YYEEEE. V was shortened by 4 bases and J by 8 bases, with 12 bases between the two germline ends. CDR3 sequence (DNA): TGTGCCAGCAGCCAGGGACTAGACGGCTACACCTTC. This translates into CASSQGLDGYTF.

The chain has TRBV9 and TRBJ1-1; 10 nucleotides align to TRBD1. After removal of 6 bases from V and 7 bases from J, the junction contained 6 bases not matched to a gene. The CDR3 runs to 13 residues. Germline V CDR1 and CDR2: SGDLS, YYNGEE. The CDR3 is CASNDGTGVEAFF. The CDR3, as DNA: TGTGCCAGCAACGATGGGACAGGGGTTGAAGCTTTCTTT.

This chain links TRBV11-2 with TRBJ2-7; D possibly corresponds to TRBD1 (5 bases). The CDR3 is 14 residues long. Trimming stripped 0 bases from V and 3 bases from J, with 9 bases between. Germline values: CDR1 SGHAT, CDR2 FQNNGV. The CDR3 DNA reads TGTGCCAGCAGCTTAGAGCCCAGGGTCTACGAGCAGTACGTC. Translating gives CASSLEPRVYEQYV.

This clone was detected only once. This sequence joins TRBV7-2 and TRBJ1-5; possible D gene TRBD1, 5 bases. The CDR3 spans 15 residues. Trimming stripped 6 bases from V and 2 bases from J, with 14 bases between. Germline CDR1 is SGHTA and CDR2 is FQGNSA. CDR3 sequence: CASSRSRGGNQPQHF. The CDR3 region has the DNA TGTGCCAGCAGTAGGTCCCGGGGGGGCAATCAGCCCCAGCATTTT. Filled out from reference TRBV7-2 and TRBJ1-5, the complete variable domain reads GAGVSQSPSNKVTEKGKDVELRCDPISGHTALYWYRQSLGQGLEFLIYFQGNSAPDKSGLPSDRFSAERTGGSVSTLTIQRTQQEDSAVYLCASSRSRGGNQPQHFGDGTRLSIL.

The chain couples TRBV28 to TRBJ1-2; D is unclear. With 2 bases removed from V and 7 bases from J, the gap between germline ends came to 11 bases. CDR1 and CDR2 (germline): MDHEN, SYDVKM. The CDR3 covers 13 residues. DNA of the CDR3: TGTGCCAGCAGTTTAATCAGACGCGGTGGCTACACCTTC. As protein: CASSLIRRGGYTF.

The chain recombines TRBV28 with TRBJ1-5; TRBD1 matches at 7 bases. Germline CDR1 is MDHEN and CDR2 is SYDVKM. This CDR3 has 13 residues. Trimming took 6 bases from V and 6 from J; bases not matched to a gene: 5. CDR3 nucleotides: TGTGCCAGCAGCAGGGGACAGAGTCAGCCCCAGCATTTT. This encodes CASSRGQSQPQHF.

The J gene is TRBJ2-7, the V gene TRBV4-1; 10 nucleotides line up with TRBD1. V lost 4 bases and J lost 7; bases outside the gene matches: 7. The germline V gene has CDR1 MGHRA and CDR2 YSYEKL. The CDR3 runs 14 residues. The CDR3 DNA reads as TGCGCCAGCAGCCCCTTCCTGGACAGGGGGGAGCAGTACGTC. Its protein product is CASSPFLDRGEQYV.